This T cell receptor (beta chain) comes out of a study of cytomegalovirus exposure and HLA in healthy donors. Overall study context: From roughly 180 million T cells, an earlier analysis saw some 120 million unique TCR beta sequences.

General study results and limits: In a later analysis, TCR beta V- and J-gene trimming showed a link to a missense DCLRE1C variant. A few V segments could not be told apart, such as TRBV6-2 and TRBV6-3, and were left out.

Though nominally healthy at sampling, donors likely had unrecorded immune exposures. On this clone: Its antigen is as yet unknown.

Per the germline V gene, CDR1 is SGHTA and CDR2 is FQGNSA. V lost 3 bases and J 2 bases, leaving 9 bases between the germline ends. The CDR3 extends over 14 amino acids. This PCR relied on a set of 60 Vbeta primers and 13 Jbeta primers. The protocol was immunoSEQ multiplex PCR, while the TCRdb copy is restricted to in-frame clones and leaves out a portion. The sample contains 150,000 or so clones, 70% to 90% of which appear only once. The sequence derives from a man between 18 and 35 years old in good health and CMV-seropositive. The sample taken for sequencing was PBMCs. The chain joins TRBV7-2 to TRBJ2-3, with D possibly matching TRBD1 (5 bases). In DNA form, the CDR3 reads TGTGCCAGCAGCTTTGGACAAAACACAGATACGCAGTATTTT. Translating gives CASSFGQNTDTQYF.